The rows below give T cell receptor beta chains drawn from one sample of a study of OX40 agonist ivuxolimab in advanced cancers. Produced via immunoSEQ multiplex PCR; TCRdb's table is partial and in-frame only. The table records tens of thousands of clones, approximately 91% of them present only once. The sequencing used CD4+ or CD8+ T cells sorted from blood, collected in a trial of the OX40 agonist ivuxolimab. These receptors originate from an adult with an advanced solid tumor such as melanoma, head and neck, liver or kidney cancer. CDR3s include the opening cysteine and the closing phenylalanine or tryptophan. Fields, in order: V gene, J gene, CDR3 protein.

V: TRBV6-6
J: TRBJ1-1
CDR3: CASSYSLGTPEAFF

V: TRBV14
J: TRBJ2-3
CDR3: CASSLLTVDTQYF

V: TRBV11-2
J: TRBJ2-7
CDR3: CASSLWTGKNEQYF

V: TRBV7-9
J: TRBJ2-2
CDR3: CASPAAGGPTGELFF

V: TRBV7-8
J: TRBJ2-1
CDR3: CASSARGSGAVYNEQFF

V: TRBV5-6
J: TRBJ2-7
CDR3: CASSWRTSGSNYEQYF

V: TRBV6-5
J: TRBJ1-2
CDR3: CASSYKGTNYGYTF

V: TRBV7-9
J: TRBJ2-3
CDR3: CASSQPPTDTQYF

V: TRBV11-2
J: TRBJ1-3
CDR3: CASSARQGRSGNTIYF

V: TRBV19
J: TRBJ1-5
CDR3: CASRVTGLNQPQHF

V: TRBV19
J: TRBJ2-7
CDR3: CASSIVGVNYEQYF

V: TRBV10-3
J: TRBJ2-7
CDR3: CAISESIDPRVEQYF

V: TRBV7-3
J: TRBJ1-5
CDR3: CASSPRALPRNQPQHF

V: TRBV2
J: TRBJ2-7
CDR3: CASSAPYEQYF

V: TRBV14
J: TRBJ2-1
CDR3: CASSQGTGTSGRWSYNEQFF

V: TRBV5-1
J: TRBJ1-1
CDR3: CASRQGPNTEAFF

V: TRBV28
J: TRBJ1-2
CDR3: CASSLGVGDYGYTF

V: TRBV16
J: TRBJ2-7
CDR3: CASSQSYAGTGEQYF

V: TRBV5-6
J: TRBJ1-6
CDR3: CASSFWTGRGSPLHF

V: TRBV6-5
J: TRBJ1-1
CDR3: CASKGRSFTEAFF

V: TRBV14
J: TRBJ2-4
CDR3: CASSQNRAKNIQYF

V: TRBV30
J: TRBJ2-6
CDR3: CAWRQDSGANVLTF

V: TRBV10-3
J: TRBJ2-3
CDR3: CAIRSGLAGGLHLADTQYF

V: TRBV7-6
J: TRBJ2-3
CDR3: CASSLVLAADTQYF

V: TRBV9
J: TRBJ1-5
CDR3: CASSPTPINQPQHF

V: TRBV5-1
J: TRBJ2-1
CDR3: CASSLGGLSSYNEQFF

V: TRBV10-3
J: TRBJ1-1
CDR3: CASSQPAGNTEAFF

V: TRBV30
J: TRBJ1-5
CDR3: CAWSPGGTNQPQHF

V: TRBV18
J: TRBJ2-5
CDR3: CASSPYVAVGRTQETQYF

V: TRBV9
J: TRBJ2-6
CDR3: CASSVYDSSGANVLTF

V: TRBV29-1
J: TRBJ2-7
CDR3: CSVEGLAGGDYEQYF

V: TRBV10-3
J: TRBJ2-1
CDR3: CAISEEGATNNEQFF

V: TRBV28
J: TRBJ2-3
CDR3: CASSQRSSTDTQYF

V: TRBV27
J: TRBJ2-1
CDR3: CASRPHGAGGSYNEQFF

V: TRBV6-1
J: TRBJ1-3
CDR3: CASSEALSSGNTIYF

V: TRBV14
J: TRBJ2-7
CDR3: CASSLTRVYEQYF

V: TRBV5-1
J: TRBJ2-3
CDR3: CASSAGQGASDTQYF

V: TRBV30
J: TRBJ2-1
CDR3: CAWSLGSGYNEQFF

V: TRBV18
J: TRBJ2-7
CDR3: CASSPGGQSSYEQYF

V: TRBV19
J: TRBJ2-7
CDR3: CASSMVSGYSYEQYF

V: TRBV30
J: TRBJ1-2
CDR3: CAWSVQGYGYTF

V: TRBV5-1
J: TRBJ2-5
CDR3: CASSLQQGKETQYF

V: TRBV29-1
J: TRBJ2-3
CDR3: CSVERSTDTQYF